This T cell receptor beta chain was retrieved from a study of blood T cell repertoires in COVID-19 (dated by TCRdb to 2020 to 2021). Regarding the complete study: The collaborator samples originated in the United States, Italy and Spain and spanned the acute and convalescent phases of COVID-19. The dataset comprised deeply sampled blood TCRbeta repertoires from subjects exposed to, actively infected with, or recovered from COVID-19. A de-identified subject ID, COVID-19 status, age in years and sex were almost always included in the sample metadata. HLA class I and class II types, where available, came from metadata supplied by the sample provider rather than from assay-based typing. The repertoires were released in a freely available public database intended as a resource for research on the immune response to SARS-CoV-2. The samples were drawn from the first 160 participants of the ongoing ImmuneRACE study and from over 950 subjects provided by 6 global collaborators. The prospective study material was composed of cDNA or gDNA derived from T cells, B-cell-depleted T cells, or PBMCs. Here is what the overall study found, with its caveats: Clinical and demographic metadata were provided uncurated, with the amount varying by source and participant.

The CDR3 spans 15 residues, from the cysteine through the phenylalanine. The DNA shown is the 45-base CDR3, in frame from base 1. V lost 4 bases and J lost 10 bases, and the count of bases not matched to a germline gene is 8. For CDR1 and CDR2, the germline V gene (reference sequence) lists LNHDA and SQIVND. TCRbeta CDR3 regions were amplified from genomic DNA using the immunoSEQ Assay, a bias-controlled multiplex PCR. Per the source publication's procedure: Within the assay, amplification of reference gene primers was used to estimate how many nucleated cells each sample contained. To quantify the absolute abundance of each unique TCRbeta CDR3 rearrangement, sequence reads were collapsed and filtered. For each sample, productive Simpson clonality was calculated as the square root of Simpson's diversity index across productive rearrangements. Imported from immuneACCESS, the table was reduced by TCRdb to in-frame sequences with V and J called. These copies leave out some clones; in studies compared against another copy, an unresolved V gene accounts for under half, and the cause of the remainder is not known. D and trimming were read from the DNA, whereas the V and J calls and clone size are those reported in that table. The sample contains some 50,000 clones, 75% to 85% of them found a single time. Roughly 7% of the sample goes to the ten largest clones.

A note on this clone: Its antigen is still unknown. No base-level quality is on record; no much larger clone is a single base apart. Other DNA sequences in this sample translate to the same CDR3.

Each collaborating institution followed its own protocols to collect whole blood in K2EDTA tubes. For TCRbeta analysis, collaborator samples were shipped as frozen whole blood, as isolated PBMCs, or as DNA extracted from either sample type. The chain links TRBV19 with TRBJ1-6; 9 nucleotides in the junction match TRBD1. Sequencing was done on a sample of peripheral blood. The receptor's source is a man in his forties or fifties with acute or convalescent COVID-19. The CDR3 sequence is CASSKAQTGGSPLHF. The DNA sequence is TGTGCCAGTAGTAAAGCCCAGACAGGGGGATCACCCCTCCACTTT.